One sample yielded the 17 T cell receptor beta chains listed below, sequenced in a study of metastatic and nonmetastatic thyroid tumors (dated by TCRdb to 2020 to 2022). No patient had received any treatment before thyroid surgery. The protocol used for the library was PCR. TCRdb records Illumina HiSeq 4000 as the sequencer. TCRdb took the public reads, trimmed them with fastp at Q25, ran MiXCR for clone calling and kept in-frame beta chains. Across this sample there are more than 35,000 clones, with 17% seen only once. 5.5% to 7% of the sample is taken by the ten largest. Sequenced sample: blood. The receptors here all came from a male donor with papillary thyroid cancer or a benign thyroid nodule (not recorded which). Some clones in this sample may be carry-over from other donors' samples.

In its sample, this clone was seen many times. This may come from a read error, since a much larger clone is one base off. This chain uses TRBV6-1 with TRBJ2-2; D perhaps matches TRBD1 (7 bases). The length of the CDR3 is 16 residues. Germline CDR1 and CDR2: MNHNS and SASEGT. CDR3 in DNA: TGTGCCTGCCGCGAACCCGGGACAGAGAACACCGGGGGGCTGTTTTTT. Amino acid sequence: CACREPGTENTGGLFF.

The sample holds many counts of this clone. The J gene is TRBJ2-1, the V gene TRBV2; D is possibly TRBD2 (6 bases). CDR1 and CDR2 (germline): SNHLY, FYNNEI. Trimming stripped 6 bases from V and 4 bases from J, with 16 bases between. This CDR3 is 15 amino acids long. In DNA form, the CDR3 reads TGTGCCAGCAGCCGAGCGGGCAACCTGTACAATGAGCAGTTCTTC. This translates into CASSRAGNLYNEQFF.

This clone was observed at least ten times. V is TRBV25-1 and J is TRBJ1-5; TRBD1 is a possible D gene (5 bases). CDR1 is MGHDK, CDR2 SYGVNS, per germline. With 10 bases removed from V and 1 base from J, the gap between germline ends came to 14 bases. This CDR3 spans 14 amino acids. CDR3 DNA sequence: TGTGCCAACCCCGGGGCGAGGAGCAATCAGCCCCAGCATTTT. It codes for CANPGARSNQPQHF.

This chain joins TRBV5-1 and TRBJ2-2; D might be TRBD1 (7 bases). Germline CDR1 is SGHRS and CDR2 is YFSETQ. V lost 4 bases and J 2 bases, leaving 15 bases between the germline ends. The CDR3 has 16 residues. CDR3 nucleotides: TGCGCCAGCAGCGGGGGGACAGACTTTAACACCGGGGAGCTGTTTTTT. Translated: CASSGGTDFNTGELFF.

At least ten counts were recorded for this clone. This chain uses TRBV15 with TRBJ2-5; 7 bases are a match to TRBD1. V was pared by 6 bases and J by 2 bases, with 3 bases of the junction left unmatched. The germline gives CDR1 LNHNV, CDR2 YYDKDF (reference sequence). The CDR3 sequence is 13 residues long. CDR3 DNA: TGTGCCACCAGGGACAGGATACAAGAGACCCAGTACTTC. It is translated as CATRDRIQETQYF.

V gene TRBV7-9 combines with J gene TRBJ2-3; weak D call: TRBD2 (5 bases). Trimming removed 6 bases at V and 5 bases at J, with 12 bases between. CDR3 size: 13 residues. Germline CDR1 reads SEHNR; CDR2 reads FQNEAQ (reference sequence). The CDR3 region is CASSRSGIDTQYF. CDR3 DNA sequence: TGTGCCAGCAGTCGATCGGGGATAGATACGCAGTATTTT.

This rearrangement joins TRBV6-5 to TRBJ2-7, with D possibly being TRBD1 (6 bases). The CDR3 length is 13 residues. Looked up from germline, CDR1 is MNHEY and CDR2 is SVGAGI. Trimming took 9 bases from V and 3 from J, leaving 15 bases between them. CDR3 DNA sequence: TGTGCCAGTTGTTATGGACAGATCTACGAGCAGTACTTC. Protein: CASCYGQIYEQYF.

This clone was observed at least ten times. This chain connects TRBV20-1 to TRBJ1-1, with D unresolved. V lost 1 base and J lost 4, with 4 bases in between. CDR1 and CDR2 (germline): DFQATT, SNEGSKA (reference sequence). CDR3 length: 11 amino acids. CDR3 in DNA: TGCAGTGCTAGAGTCGGCACTGAAGCTTTCTTT. Protein sequence: CSARVGTEAFF.

This clone was counted ten times or more. The chain joins TRBV14 to TRBJ2-1; D unclear. CDR3 length equals 14 residues. Trimming shortened V by 1 base and J by 5 bases, and 9 bases separated the two germline ends. Germline values: CDR1 SGHDN, CDR2 FVKESK. The CDR3 loop reads CASSQVPNDNEQFF. In DNA, the CDR3 is TGTGCCAGCAGCCAAGTACCCAACGACAATGAGCAGTTCTTC.

This clone was seen ten or more times. In the same sample, other DNA sequences code for this CDR3. The rearrangement joins TRBV5-4 to TRBJ2-1; 13 nucleotides align to TRBD2. The germline gives CDR1 SGHNT, CDR2 YYREEE (reference sequence). The ends lost 0 bases at V and 7 bases at J; junction bases unmatched: 4. The CDR3 totals 16 residues. The CDR3 DNA reads as TGTGCCAGCAGCTTGGGGACTAGCGGGGGTTGGAATGAGCAGTTCTTC. As protein: CASSLGTSGGWNEQFF.

With respect to this clone: One junction end does not reproduce the germline sequence, and a read error may be involved. The sample contains more than one DNA sequence encoding this CDR3. This rearrangement joins TRBV10-1 to TRBJ2-3; D remains unclear. The germline CDR1 and CDR2 sequences are WNHNN and SYGVQD (reference sequence). The CDR3 loop spans 12 amino acids. This CDR3 reads CASSESTDTQYF. The CDR3 nucleotides read TGCGCCAGCAGTGAATCTACTGATACACAGTATTTT.

In this sample, this clone turned up many times. The gene calls are TRBV6-2 or TRBV6-3 and TRBJ2-3; 13 bases map to TRBD2. The germline V gene encodes CDR1 MNHEY and CDR2 SVGEGT. The CDR3 runs 20 residues. V lost 2 bases to trimming and J lost 2 bases; unmatched junction nucleotides: 13. The CDR3 nucleotides read TGTGCCAGCAGTTACACTGTGACTAGCGGGGGGTTCCGCAACACAGATACGCAGTATTTT. The encoded protein is CASSYTVTSGGFRNTDTQYF.

In its sample, this clone was seen many times. The chain recombines TRBV19 with TRBJ1-4; TRBD1 agrees at 7 bases. Germline lookup yields CDR1 LNHDA and CDR2 SQIVND (reference sequence). CDR3 length: 15 amino acids. The V and J ends lost 9 bases and 3 bases, in that order; junction bases with no gene match: 10. Written as DNA, the CDR3 is TGTGCCAGCACGGTACAGGGGAAGCCTAATGAAAAACTGTTTTTT. Amino acid sequence: CASTVQGKPNEKLFF.

This clone was seen ten or more times. This chain links TRBV6-4 with TRBJ2-1; 9 bases align to TRBD1. The germline CDR1 and CDR2 sequences are MRHNA and SNTAGT. The CDR3 spans 14 residues. V shed 2 bases and J 10 bases; nucleotides not matched to a gene: 6. CDR3 DNA: TGTGCCAGCAGTGACCACAGGGGGCCAGGGGAGCAGTTCTTC. Translated: CASSDHRGPGEQFF.

This clone was seen many times. The chain has TRBV10-3 and TRBJ1-3, with 8 bases aligning to TRBD1. J lost 3 bases, V lost 10 bases, and 5 bases had no gene match. The CDR3 runs to 13 residues. Germline CDR1 ENHRY, CDR2 SYGVKD. The CDR3 sequence: CASLTGVGNTIYF. As DNA, the CDR3 is TGTGCCAGCTTGACAGGGGTTGGAAACACCATATATTTT.

This clone was seen many times. The chain couples TRBV27 to TRBJ2-3; D unclear. The CDR3 has 15 residues. V was shortened by 7 bases and J by 1 base, with 15 bases between the two germline ends. CDR1 is MNHEY and CDR2 is SMNVEV in the germline V gene (reference sequence). CDR3 sequence reads: CASKSGYGGTDTQYF. CDR3 DNA sequence: TGTGCCAGCAAATCGGGCTATGGGGGCACAGATACGCAGTATTTT.

The chain combines TRBV5-1 with TRBJ2-7; the D call may be TRBD1 or TRBD2 (5 bases each). The CDR3 is made up of 15 amino acids. Germline V gives CDR1 SGHRS, CDR2 YFSETQ. The V end was cut by 2 bases, the J end by 4 bases, with 16 bases between. Written as DNA, the CDR3 is TGCGCCAGCAGCTTCGGGGCAGGGTTTGGGTACGAGCAGTACTTC. Encoded protein: CASSFGAGFGYEQYF.